These 2 T cell receptor beta chains came from one sample sequenced in a study of blood T cells in healthy people across ages. A second PCR of roughly 7 to 11 cycles used a sample-barcoded 5' primer and a J-beta primer mix. In TCRdb, the 5' RACE reads were re-called with MiXCR into one record per CDR3 protein. In the table there are about 640,000 distinct CDR3 sequences, under 70% of which are singletons. Sequenced sample: blood. The origin of the receptors is a man between 60 and 75 years old in good health.

This clonotype was picked up one time. The V call is TRBV6-2 or TRBV6-3, the J call TRBJ1-4, with 7 bases matching TRBD1. The CDR3 is made up of 16 amino acids. V shed 2 bases and J 0 bases; nucleotides not matched to a gene: 3. CDR1 is MNHEY, CDR2 SVGEGT, per germline. CDR3 loop: CASSYRQGTTNEKLFF. In DNA, the CDR3 is TGTGCCAGCAGTTACCGACAGGGAACAACTAATGAAAAACTGTTTTTT.

The chain joins TRBV14 to TRBJ2-6; 7 bases align to TRBD1. The CDR3 contains 16 residues. Trimming removed 10 bases from V and 1 base from J; junction bases left unmatched: 10. CDR1 and CDR2 from the germline V gene are SGHDN and FVKESK. In DNA form, the CDR3 reads TGTGCCATCGACAGGGAAAAGGCTTCTGGGGCCAACGTCCTGACTTTC. It is translated as CAIDREKASGANVLTF.